A single sample is the source of the 24 T cell receptor beta chains below, sequenced in a study of T cell changes during pregnancy in multiple sclerosis. Using immunoSEQ multiplex PCR, the repertoire was profiled, and TCRdb retains in-frame clones only, with some absent. The sample has over 35,000 clones, approximately 90% seen once. The sequences come from CD4+ T cells from peripheral blood mononuclear cells, collected in the first trimester of pregnancy. These receptors were taken from a female donor in good health, enrolled as a control in a pregnancy study.

The chain couples TRBV11-2 to TRBJ2-7, with 9 positions matching TRBD1. This CDR3 has 14 residues. Germline assignment: CDR1 SGHAT and CDR2 FQNNGV. V lost 3 bases to trimming and J lost 6 bases; unmatched junction nucleotides: 6. The CDR3: CASSFRDRESEQYF. In nucleotides, the CDR3 is TGTGCCAGCAGCTTCCGGGACAGGGAGAGCGAGCAGTACTTC.

The CDR3 here is CASSLQGEEKLFF. In nucleotides, the CDR3 is TGTGCCAGCAGTCTACAGGGCGAAGAAAAACTGTTTTTT. The chain links TRBV2 to TRBJ1-4; D may be TRBD1 (6 bases). From germline, CDR1 is SNHLY and CDR2 FYNNEI. V was cut by 5 bases and J by 8 bases, with 12 bases left in between. This CDR3 spans 13 amino acids.

This rearrangement joins TRBV7-3 to TRBJ1-6, with a possible D match to TRBD1 (5 bases). V was cut by 1 base and J by 8 bases, with 12 bases left in between. This CDR3 region has 15 residues. Germline CDR1 and CDR2: SGHTA and FQGTGA. The CDR3 spells CASSLIGRGDSPLHF. CDR3 coding DNA: TGTGCCAGCAGCTTAATTGGACGGGGGGATTCACCCCTCCACTTT.

The chain employs TRBV19 and TRBJ2-2; 9 bases are shared with TRBD2. The CDR3 length is 14 residues. J lost 5 bases, V lost 7 bases, and 5 bases had no gene match. Germline CDR1 and CDR2: LNHDA and SQIVND (reference sequence). CDR3 region: CASKRGARTGELFF. As DNA, the CDR3 is TGTGCCAGTAAGCGGGGGGCCAGGACCGGGGAGCTGTTTTTT.

The rearrangement uses TRBV29-1 and TRBJ1-6; 8 positions match TRBD1. Germline V gene data show CDR1 as SQVTM and CDR2 as ANQGSEA. Trimming cost V 6 bases and J 9 bases; bases outside gene matches: 10. The CDR3 sequence is 14 residues long. The CDR3 region is CSVSDRVGGSPLHF. For the CDR3, the DNA is TGCAGCGTCTCGGACAGGGTCGGAGGTTCACCCCTCCACTTT.

This chain uses TRBV10-3 with TRBJ1-1; 11 bases agree with TRBD1. Germline CDR1 is ENHRY and CDR2 is SYGVKD. The V gene end was trimmed by 5 bases and the J gene end by 6 bases; junction bases not matched to a gene: 5. The CDR3 is 14 residues long. CDR3 residues: CAISKGQGVAEAFF. DNA for the CDR3: TGTGCCATCAGTAAGGGACAGGGGGTTGCTGAAGCTTTCTTT.

V is TRBV20-1 and J is TRBJ2-1; a weak D match, TRBD2 (5 bases). There are 10 residues in the CDR3. Looked up from germline, CDR1 is DFQATT and CDR2 is SNEGSKA (reference sequence). CDR3 loop: CSSRRGEQFF. CDR3 bases: TGCAGCTCCCGTCGGGGAGAGCAGTTCTTC.

This chain connects TRBV13 to TRBJ2-1; 11 bases fit TRBD1. The germline V gene encodes CDR1 PRHDT and CDR2 FYEKMQ (reference sequence). V shed 5 bases, J shed 10 bases, and the junction held 13 bases outside the gene matches. The CDR3 runs 16 residues. The CDR3 loop is CASSTRTGGTPSEQFF. The DNA of the CDR3 is TGTGCCAGCAGCACCCGGACAGGGGGCACCCCCTCGGAGCAGTTCTTC. Filled out from reference TRBV13 and TRBJ2-1, the complete variable domain reads AAGVIQSPRHLIKEKRETATLKCYPIPRHDTVYWYQQGPGQDPQFLISFYEKMQSDKGSIPDRFSAQQFSDYHSELNMSSLELGDSALYFCASSTRTGGTPSEQFFGPGTRLTVL.

The genes are TRBV7-2 and TRBJ2-3, with D possibly TRBD2 on 6 matching bases. The CDR3 runs to 15 residues. Trimming stripped 2 bases from V and 1 base from J, with 10 bases between. Germline CDR1 and CDR2: SGHTA and FQGNSA. The CDR3 is CASSLRRGGTDTQYF. The CDR3 region has the DNA TGTGCCAGCAGCTTAAGGCGGGGAGGCACAGATACGCAGTATTTT.

The chain joins TRBV6-6 to TRBJ2-3; the D is unclear. This CDR3 is built from 15 residues. Germline V gives CDR1 MNHNY, CDR2 SVGAGI (reference sequence). Trimming took off 6 bases at V and 0 bases at J, with 13 bases between the two ends. The CDR3 DNA reads TGTGCCAGCAGACCTCAAGCTACTAGCACAGATACGCAGTATTTT. Translated, it gives CASRPQATSTDTQYF.

This clone has a handful of counts. The chain couples TRBV6-5 to TRBJ1-1; 8 nucleotides align to TRBD1. Germline CDR1 and CDR2: MNHEY and SVGAGI. Trimming at V came to 5 bases and at J to 7 bases, leaving 12 bases not matched to a gene. The CDR3 is made up of 15 amino acids. CDR3: CASSQLQGAKVEAFF. For the CDR3, the DNA is TGTGCCAGCAGTCAACTCCAGGGGGCGAAGGTTGAAGCTTTCTTT.

This chain uses TRBV6-5 with TRBJ2-5; TRBD1 matches 10 bases. The germline CDR1 and CDR2 sequences are MNHEY and SVGAGI. The ends lost 6 bases at V and 4 bases at J; junction bases unmatched: 2. The CDR3 has 13 residues. CDR3 amino acids: CASRGTGVETQYF. The CDR3 DNA follows: TGTGCCAGCAGGGGGACAGGGGTAGAGACCCAGTACTTC.

V gene TRBV30 combines with J gene TRBJ1-3; maybe TRBD1 (5 bases). Germline assignment: CDR1 GTSNPN and CDR2 SVGIG (reference sequence). The ends were cut back, 0 bases at V and 0 bases at J, with 9 bases in the middle. CDR3 size: 15 residues. The chain's CDR3 is CAWSVKTASGNTIYF. DNA of the CDR3: TGTGCCTGGAGTGTAAAGACAGCCTCTGGAAACACCATATATTTT.

The V call is TRBV18, the J call TRBJ2-1; 9 bases fit TRBD1. Germline values: CDR1 KGHSH, CDR2 LQKENI. The ends lost 3 bases at V and 3 bases at J; junction bases unmatched: 3. The CDR3 length is 15 residues. The CDR3 bases are TGTGCCAGCTCACCCGGGACAGGGAACTACAATGAGCAGTTCTTC. Translation: CASSPGTGNYNEQFF.

A few counts support this clone. The chain has TRBV6-1 and TRBJ1-2, with TRBD1 matching over 7 bases. With V trimmed by 5 bases and J by 4 bases, 4 bases remained unmatched. Germline-derived CDR1 and CDR2 are MNHNS and SASEGT. CDR3 size: 13 residues. The CDR3, as DNA: TGTGCCAGCAGTCACGAGGGGGCCTATGGCTACACCTTC. As protein: CASSHEGAYGYTF.

V usage is TRBV5-1 and J usage is TRBJ2-7, with D possibly being TRBD2 (6 bases). CDR3 size: 12 residues. Germline-derived CDR1 and CDR2 are SGHRS and YFSETQ. V was pared by 4 bases and J by 6 bases, with 11 bases between. The CDR3 region has the DNA TGCGCCAGCAGCACGGAGGGTAGCGAGCAGTACTTC. This translates into CASSTEGSEQYF.

This chain connects TRBV9 to TRBJ2-7; D possibly corresponds to TRBD1 (5 bases). Germline V gene data show CDR1 as SGDLS and CDR2 as YYNGEE. Trimming removed 0 bases at V and 3 bases at J, with 10 bases between. CDR3 size: 14 residues. This chain's CDR3 is CASSVGSRDYEQYF. CDR3 bases: TGTGCCAGCAGCGTAGGATCCAGGGACTACGAGCAGTACTTC. The full variable domain, completed using reference TRBV9 and TRBJ2-7, is DSGVTQTPKHLITATGQRVTLRCSPRSGDLSVYWYQQSLDQGLQFLIQYYNGEERAKGNILERFSAQQFPDLHSELNLSSLELGDSALYFCASSVGSRDYEQYFGPGTRLTVT.

V usage is TRBV18 and J usage is TRBJ2-7; D is possibly TRBD1 (6 bases). The germline V gene encodes CDR1 KGHSH and CDR2 LQKENI. This CDR3 is built from 14 residues. V was shortened by 3 bases and J by 3 bases, with 12 bases between the two germline ends. CDR3 coding DNA: TGTGCCAGCTCACCGGCAGGGGCGATCTACGAGCAGTACTTC. Amino acids: CASSPAGAIYEQYF.

This chain joins TRBV30 and TRBJ1-5, with a weak D call TRBD1 (5 bases). The V end lost 8 bases, the J end lost 9 bases, and 20 bases lay between the germline ends. CDR1 and CDR2 from the germline V gene are GTSNPN and SVGIG (reference sequence). The CDR3 runs to 13 residues. CDR3 sequence: CALGGRRGGPQHF. The CDR3 DNA reads TGTGCCCTAGGCGGGCGACGGGGGGGGCCCCAGCATTTT.

This clone has only one observation. The chain joins TRBV18 to TRBJ2-7, with TRBD2 identical over 12 bases. CDR3 length: 16 amino acids. Looked up from germline, CDR1 is KGHSH and CDR2 is LQKENI. V was pared by 2 bases and J by 4 bases, with 6 bases of the junction left unmatched. CDR3 coding DNA: TGTGCCAGCTCACCAACCCTAGCGGGGGGGGGATACGAGCAGTACTTC. Translation: CASSPTLAGGGYEQYF.

This clone showed up just a few times. The chain links TRBV7-9 to TRBJ1-1, with 7 nucleotides matching TRBD1. Germline CDR1 is SEHNR and CDR2 is FQNEAQ (reference sequence). CDR3 length: 15 residues. Trimming cost V 7 bases and J 0 bases; bases outside gene matches: 8. The chain's CDR3 is CASTPGQAMNTEAFF. DNA for the CDR3: TGTGCCAGCACCCCCGGACAGGCCATGAACACTGAAGCTTTCTTT.

This chain uses TRBV19 with TRBJ2-1; D unclear. Germline-derived CDR1 and CDR2 are LNHDA and SQIVND (reference sequence). Deletions cut 3 bases from V and 4 bases from J, with 10 bases between. The CDR3 loop spans 14 amino acids. The CDR3 reads CASSMGSEYNEQFF. In DNA, the CDR3 is TGTGCCAGTAGTATGGGCTCAGAGTACAATGAGCAGTTCTTC.

The chain couples TRBV4-1 to TRBJ2-5; TRBD2 matches 8 bases. CDR3 length: 15 residues. Germline CDR1 and CDR2: MGHRA and YSYEKL. The J segment lost 5 bases and the V segment lost 4 bases, leaving 9 bases of the junction unmatched. The CDR3 bases are TGCGCCAGCAGCCCGCTCGCGGGGGGATGGGAGACCCAGTACTTC. This sequence encodes CASSPLAGGWETQYF.

This chain uses TRBV19 with TRBJ1-5; unclear D gene. Germline CDR1 reads LNHDA; CDR2 reads SQIVND (reference sequence). The CDR3 is 14 amino acids. Trimming left V 7 bases short and J 2 bases short, with 12 bases between. The CDR3 DNA reads as TGTGCCAGTACCTACGCGGGCGGCAATCAGCCCCAGCATTTT. As protein: CASTYAGGNQPQHF.